The sample holds a few counts of the clone carrying this T cell receptor (beta chain). This specimen belongs to a study of cytomegalovirus exposure and HLA in healthy donors. 13 Jbeta primers and 60 Vbeta primers were used for the PCR. Sequencing used immunoSEQ multiplex PCR; TCRdb keeps in-frame clones, though not all of them. The sample carries around 150,000 clones, 65% to 80% recorded once. Germline V CDR1 and CDR2: MNHEY, SMNVEV (reference sequence). Trimming took 5 bases from V and 6 from J, leaving 14 bases between them. The CDR3 consists of 14 residues. Input material: PBMCs. The TCR sequence derives from a man aged 35-49 years in good health and CMV-seropositive. The chain recombines TRBV27 with TRBJ1-5; D may be TRBD1 (5 bases). For the CDR3, the DNA is TGTGCCAGCAGTATCTCAGGGTATAGTCAGCCCCAGCATTTT. Translated: CASSISGYSQPQHF.